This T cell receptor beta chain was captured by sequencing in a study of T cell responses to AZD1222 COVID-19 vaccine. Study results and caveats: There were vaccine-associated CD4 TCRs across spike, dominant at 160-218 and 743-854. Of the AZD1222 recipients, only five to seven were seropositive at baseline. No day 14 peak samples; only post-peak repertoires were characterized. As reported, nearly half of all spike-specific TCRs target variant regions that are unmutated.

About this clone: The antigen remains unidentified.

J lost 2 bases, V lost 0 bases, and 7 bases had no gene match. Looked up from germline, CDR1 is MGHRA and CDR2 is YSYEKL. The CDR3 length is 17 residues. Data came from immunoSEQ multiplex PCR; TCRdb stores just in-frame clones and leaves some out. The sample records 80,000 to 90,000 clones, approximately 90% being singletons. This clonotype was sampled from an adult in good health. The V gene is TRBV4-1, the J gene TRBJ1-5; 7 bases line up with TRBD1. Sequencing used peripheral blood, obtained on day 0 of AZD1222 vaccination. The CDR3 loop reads CASSQDGGQGGNQPQHF. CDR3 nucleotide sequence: TGCGCCAGCAGCCAAGATGGTGGGCAGGGGGGCAATCAGCCCCAGCATTTT.